This TCR beta chain stems from a study of blood T cells in healthy people across ages. Germline V gives CDR1 SEHNR, CDR2 FQNEAQ (reference sequence). The CDR3 has 15 amino acids. After removal of 3 bases from V and 5 bases from J, the junction contained 3 bases not matched to a gene. Primed by a sample-barcoded 5' primer and a J-beta primer mix, a second PCR proceeded for 7 to 11 cycles. TCRdb reanalysed the 5' RACE reads using MiXCR and keeps one entry per CDR3 protein. This table has some 760,000 distinct CDR3 sequences, 25% appearing once. These data were likewise used in another study, on T cells of mothers and their children.

Sequencing was done on a sample of blood. V is TRBV7-9 and J is TRBJ2-1, with 11 bases aligning to TRBD2. This receptor was identified in a boy aged 5-17 years in good health. The CDR3 bases are TGTGCCAGCAGCTTTACTAGCGGGGGCAACAATGAGCAGTTCTTC. Its protein is CASSFTSGGNNEQFF. Full variable domain (rest looked up from reference TRBV7-9 and TRBJ2-1): DTGVSQNPRHKITKRGQNVTFRCDPISEHNRLYWYRQTLGQGPEFLTYFQNEAQLEKSRLLSDRFSAERPKGSFSTLEIQRTEQGDSAMYLCASSFTSGGNNEQFFGPGTRLTVL.